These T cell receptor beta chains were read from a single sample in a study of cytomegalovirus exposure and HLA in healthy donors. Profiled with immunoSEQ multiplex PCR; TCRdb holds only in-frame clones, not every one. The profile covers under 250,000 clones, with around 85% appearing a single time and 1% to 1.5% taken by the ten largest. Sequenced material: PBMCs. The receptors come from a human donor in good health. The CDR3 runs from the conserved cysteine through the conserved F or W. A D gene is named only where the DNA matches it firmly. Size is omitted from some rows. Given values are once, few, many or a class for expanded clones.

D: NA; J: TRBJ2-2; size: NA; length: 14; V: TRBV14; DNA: TGTGCCAGCAGCCAAGGAGGGGGATCCGGGGAGCTGTTTTTT; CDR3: CASSQGGGSGELFF
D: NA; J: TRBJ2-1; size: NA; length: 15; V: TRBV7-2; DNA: TGTGCCAGCAGCTTCGGCGGAAACTTCTACAATGAGCAGTTCTTC; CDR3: CASSFGGNFYNEQFF
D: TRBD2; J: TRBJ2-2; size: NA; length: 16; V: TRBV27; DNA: TGTGCCAGCAGTCCAATGACTAGCGGGAGGGCCGGTGGGCTGTTTTTT; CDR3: CASSPMTSGRAGGLFF
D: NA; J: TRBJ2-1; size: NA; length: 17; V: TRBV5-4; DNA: TGTGCCAGCAGCCCTCATCCGTCCGAGCGTCCCTACAATGAGCAGTTCTTC; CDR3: CASSPHPSERPYNEQFF
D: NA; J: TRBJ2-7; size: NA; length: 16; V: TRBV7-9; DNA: TGTGCCAGCAGTCGTGAGGGCCCGGAGAGCTCCTACGAGCAGTACTTC; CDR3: CASSREGPESSYEQYF
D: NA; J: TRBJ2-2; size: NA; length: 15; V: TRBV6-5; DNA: TGTGCCAGCAGTCCAGATCAGGGTAGGACCGGGGAGCTGTTTTTT; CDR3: CASSPDQGRTGELFF
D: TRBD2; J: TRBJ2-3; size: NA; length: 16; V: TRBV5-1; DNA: TGCGCCAGCAGCCCCAAGACTAGCGGGTCAACAGATACGCAGTATTTT; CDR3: CASSPKTSGSTDTQYF
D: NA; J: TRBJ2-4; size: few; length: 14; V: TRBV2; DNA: TGTGCCACCCAGGAAGGGGTCGGCAAAAACATTCAGTACTTC; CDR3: CATQEGVGKNIQYF
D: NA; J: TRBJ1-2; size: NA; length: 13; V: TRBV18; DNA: TGTGCCAGCTCGCTCGACACCAACTATGGCTACACCTTC; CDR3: CASSLDTNYGYTF
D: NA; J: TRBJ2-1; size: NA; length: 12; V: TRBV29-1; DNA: TGCACCGCGGGTGGGGAGTACAATGAGCAGTTCTTC; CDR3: CTAGGEYNEQFF
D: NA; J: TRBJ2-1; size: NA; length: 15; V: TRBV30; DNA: TGTGCCTGGAATATGGCGGGAAACCGCTACAATGAGCAGTTCTTC; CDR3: CAWNMAGNRYNEQFF
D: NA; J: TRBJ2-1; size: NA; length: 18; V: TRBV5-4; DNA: TGTGCCAGCAGCCCGGACCCCCGGAGGGAGCCCTCCTACAATGAGCAGTTCTTC; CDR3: CASSPDPRREPSYNEQFF
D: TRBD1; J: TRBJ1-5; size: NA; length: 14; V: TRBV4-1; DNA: TGCGCCAGCAGCCAGGGACAGGGGGACCAGCCCCAGCATTTT; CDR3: CASSQGQGDQPQHF
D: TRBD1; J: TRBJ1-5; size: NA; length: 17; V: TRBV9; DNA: TGTGCCAGCAGCCAGGGACAGGGGGTGAGTAGCAATCAGCCCCAGCATTTT; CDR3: CASSQGQGVSSNQPQHF
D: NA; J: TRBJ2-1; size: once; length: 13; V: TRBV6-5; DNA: TGTGCCAGCAGTTACAGGAAAGGGGGTGAGCAGTTCTTC; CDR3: CASSYRKGGEQFF
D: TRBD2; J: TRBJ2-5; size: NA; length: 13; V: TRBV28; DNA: TGTGCCAGCAGTTCGGGGGGTCAAGAGACCCAGTACTTC; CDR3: CASSSGGQETQYF
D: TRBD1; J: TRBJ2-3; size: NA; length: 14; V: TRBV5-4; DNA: TGTGCCAGCAGCATTGGACAGGGCACAGATACGCAGTATTTT; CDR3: CASSIGQGTDTQYF
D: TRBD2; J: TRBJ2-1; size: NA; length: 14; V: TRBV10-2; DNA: TGCGCCAGCTCCGGGACTAGCGGCTACAATGAGCAGTTCTTC; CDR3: CASSGTSGYNEQFF
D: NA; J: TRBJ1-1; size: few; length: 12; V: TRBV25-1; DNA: TGTGCCAGCAGCCGGGATAACACTGAAGCTTTCTTT; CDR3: CASSRDNTEAFF
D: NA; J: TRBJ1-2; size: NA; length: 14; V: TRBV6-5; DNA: TGTGCCAGCAGCGGCCGGCAGGGATCCTATGGCTACACCTTC; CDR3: CASSGRQGSYGYTF
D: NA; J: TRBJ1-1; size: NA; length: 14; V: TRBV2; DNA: TGTGCCAGCAGTGAATTTAGCAGGAACACTGAAGCTTTCTTT; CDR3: CASSEFSRNTEAFF
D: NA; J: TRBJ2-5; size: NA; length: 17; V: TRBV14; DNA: TGTGCCAGCAGCCAAGCTAGGGGCAGGGGATTCCGCGAGACCCAGTACTTC; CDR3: CASSQARGRGFRETQYF
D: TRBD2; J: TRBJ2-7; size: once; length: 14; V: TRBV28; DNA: TGTGCCAGCAGTTCACCGGGAGGGCCCTACGAGCAGTACTTC; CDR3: CASSSPGGPYEQYF
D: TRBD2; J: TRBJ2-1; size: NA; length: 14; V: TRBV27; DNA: TGTGCCAGCAGTTTGACTAGCGGGAGGAGTGAGCAGTTCTTC; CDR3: CASSLTSGRSEQFF
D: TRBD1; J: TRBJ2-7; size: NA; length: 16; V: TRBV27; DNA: TGTGCCAGCAGTTTATCAAGACAGGGCCAGGGATACGAGCAGTACTTC; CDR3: CASSLSRQGQGYEQYF
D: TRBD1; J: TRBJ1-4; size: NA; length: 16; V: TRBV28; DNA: TGTGCCAGCAGTGGGGACAGGGGGCAATTAGAAGAAAAACTGTTTTTT; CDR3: CASSGDRGQLEEKLFF
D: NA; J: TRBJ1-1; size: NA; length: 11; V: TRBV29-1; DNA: TGCAGCGCCCCGGGTCCCCGTGTGCCTTTCTTT; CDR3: CSAPGPRVPFF
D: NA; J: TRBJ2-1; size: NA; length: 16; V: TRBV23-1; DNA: TGCGCCAGCAGTCAATTATCAGGTGCCTCCTACAATGAGCAGTTCTTC; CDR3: CASSQLSGASYNEQFF
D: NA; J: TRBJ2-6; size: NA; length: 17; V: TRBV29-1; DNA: TGCAGCGCCTATTCCGCGACTACCGTCTCTGGGGCCAACGTCCTGACTTTC; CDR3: CSAYSATTVSGANVLTF
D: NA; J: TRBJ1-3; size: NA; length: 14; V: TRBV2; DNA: TGTGCCAGCAGTGCGGGATACTCTGGAAACACCATATATTTT; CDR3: CASSAGYSGNTIYF
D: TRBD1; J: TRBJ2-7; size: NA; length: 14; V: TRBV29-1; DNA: TGCAGCGCCACGACAGGGGAAGGGCCCTACGAGCAGTACTTC; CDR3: CSATTGEGPYEQYF
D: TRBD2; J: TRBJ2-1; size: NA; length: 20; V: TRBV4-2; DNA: TGTGCCAGCAGCCACTCCATCCGACTAGCGGGAGGGCCCGGCTACAATGAGCAGTTCTTC; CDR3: CASSHSIRLAGGPGYNEQFF
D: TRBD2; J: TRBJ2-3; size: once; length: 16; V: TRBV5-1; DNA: TGCGCCAGCAGCGTCAGTTCTAGCGGGAGCGCAGATACGCAGTATTTT; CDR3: CASSVSSSGSADTQYF
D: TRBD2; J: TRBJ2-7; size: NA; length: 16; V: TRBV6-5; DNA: TGTGCCAGCAGTTCCCTCCGGTCGGGAGGTCACTACGAGCAGTACTTC; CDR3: CASSSLRSGGHYEQYF
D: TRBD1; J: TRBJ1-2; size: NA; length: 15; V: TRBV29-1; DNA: TGCAGCGTTGGCCCGGGACAGGGGGCGGACTATGGCTACACCTTC; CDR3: CSVGPGQGADYGYTF
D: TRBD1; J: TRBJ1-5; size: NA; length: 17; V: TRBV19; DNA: TGTGCCAGTAGTATATTAACCGGGACAGGCCTCTCGGCGGCCCAGCATTTT; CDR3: CASSILTGTGLSAAQHF
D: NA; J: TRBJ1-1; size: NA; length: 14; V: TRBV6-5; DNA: TGTGCCAGCAGAAGAACAGGCACGAACACTGAAGCTTTCTTT; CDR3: CASRRTGTNTEAFF
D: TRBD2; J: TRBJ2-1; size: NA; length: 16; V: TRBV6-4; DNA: TGTGCCAGCAGTTCGACTAGCGGGAGGGTTATGGATGAGCAGTTCTTC; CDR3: CASSSTSGRVMDEQFF
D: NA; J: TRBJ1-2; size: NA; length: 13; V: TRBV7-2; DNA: TGTGCCAGCAGCTTCGCGGAAGGCAGTGGCTACACCTTC; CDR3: CASSFAEGSGYTF
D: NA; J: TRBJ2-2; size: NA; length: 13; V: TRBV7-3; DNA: TGTGCCAGCAGCCTAGGGGGGGCCGGGGAGCTGTTTTTT; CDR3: CASSLGGAGELFF
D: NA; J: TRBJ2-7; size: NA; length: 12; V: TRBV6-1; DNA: TGTGCCAGCAGTGAAGCGTGGGCACCCGGGGAGTTC; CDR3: CASSEAWAPGEF
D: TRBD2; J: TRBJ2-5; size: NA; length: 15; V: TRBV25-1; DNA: TGTGCCAGCTCCGTAGCGGGACCCCCCCAAGAGACCCAGTACTTC; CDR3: CASSVAGPPQETQYF
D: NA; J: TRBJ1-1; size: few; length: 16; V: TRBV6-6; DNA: TGTGCCAGCATTCAGGTCGCGCAGGGGACGAACACTGAAGCTTTCTTT; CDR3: CASIQVAQGTNTEAFF
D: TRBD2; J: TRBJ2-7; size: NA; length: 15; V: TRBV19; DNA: TGTGCCAGTGAAGCTCGCCGGGGGGGCGCATACGAGCAGTACTTC; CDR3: CASEARRGGAYEQYF
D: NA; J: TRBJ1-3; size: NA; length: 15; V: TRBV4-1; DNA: TGCGCCAGCAGCCTCAGGGAGGGAGGAGGAAACACCATATATTTT; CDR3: CASSLREGGGNTIYF
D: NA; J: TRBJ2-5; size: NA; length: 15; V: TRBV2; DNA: TGTGCCAGCAGCAGGGAAATGTCTCAAGGAGAGACCCAGTACTTC; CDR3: CASSREMSQGETQYF
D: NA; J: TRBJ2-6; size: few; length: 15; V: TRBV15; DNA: TGTGCCACCAGCCTTCCCGGGACTGGGGCCAACGTCCTGACTTTC; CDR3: CATSLPGTGANVLTF
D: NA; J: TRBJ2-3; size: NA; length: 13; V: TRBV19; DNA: TGTGCCAGCCGCCCCGGGACACAATATACGCAGTATTTT; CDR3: CASRPGTQYTQYF
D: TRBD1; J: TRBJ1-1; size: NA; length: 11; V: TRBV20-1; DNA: TGCAGGGCAGGGGGTCGCACTGAAGCTTTCTTT; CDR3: CRAGGRTEAFF
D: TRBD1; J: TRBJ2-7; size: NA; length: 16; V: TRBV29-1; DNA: TGCAGCGTTGAGGGTGCGCCGGGACAGACCGCCTACGAGCAGTACTTC; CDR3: CSVEGAPGQTAYEQYF
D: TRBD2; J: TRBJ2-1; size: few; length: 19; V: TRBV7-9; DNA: TGTGCCAGCAGCCCTGGGACTAGCGGGAGCCCCAGCTCCTACAATGAGCAGTTCTTC; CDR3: CASSPGTSGSPSSYNEQFF
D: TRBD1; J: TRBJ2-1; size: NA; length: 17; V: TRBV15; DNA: TGTGCCACCAGCAGTCCCGACCGGGACAGGGGGCGGAATGAGCAGTTCTTC; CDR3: CATSSPDRDRGRNEQFF
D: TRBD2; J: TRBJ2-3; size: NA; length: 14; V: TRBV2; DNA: TGTGCCAGCAGGCTAGCGGGAGTCCCAGATACGCAGTATTTT; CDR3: CASRLAGVPDTQYF
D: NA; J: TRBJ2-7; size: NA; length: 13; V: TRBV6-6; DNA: TGTGCCAGCAGTTATCACACAACCTACGAGCAGTACTTC; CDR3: CASSYHTTYEQYF
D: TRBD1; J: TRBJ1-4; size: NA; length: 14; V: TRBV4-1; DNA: TGCGCCAGCAGCCAAGTGAACAGGGGTGAAAAACTGTTTTTT; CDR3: CASSQVNRGEKLFF
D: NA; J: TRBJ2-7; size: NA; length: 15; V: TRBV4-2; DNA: TGTGCCAGCAGCCAAGAACCGGGTAATTTGTACGAGCAGTACTTC; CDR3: CASSQEPGNLYEQYF
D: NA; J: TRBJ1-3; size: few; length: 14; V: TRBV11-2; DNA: TGTGCCACCAAAACAGGGATCCCTGGAAACACCATATATTTT; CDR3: CATKTGIPGNTIYF
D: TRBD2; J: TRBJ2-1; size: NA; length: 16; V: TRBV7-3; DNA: TGTGCCAGCAGCTTAAGACTAGCGGGAGGAGGCAATGAGCAGTTCTTC; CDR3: CASSLRLAGGGNEQFF
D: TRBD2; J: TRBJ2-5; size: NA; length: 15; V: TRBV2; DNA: TGTGCCAGCAGGGGCCTCAGTAGCGGGAGAGAGACCCAGTACTTC; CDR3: CASRGLSSGRETQYF
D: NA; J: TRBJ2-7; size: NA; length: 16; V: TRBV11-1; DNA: TGTGCCAGCAGTCTCGAGGCGGGACTCGCGGGTTACGAGCAGTACTTC; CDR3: CASSLEAGLAGYEQYF